This T cell receptor (beta chain) comes out of a study of blood T cell repertoires in COVID-19. This CDR3 has 15 residues. J lost 5 bases, V lost 4 bases, and 9 bases had no gene match. Germline V CDR1 and CDR2: SGHRS, YFSETQ. Profiled with immunoSEQ multiplex PCR; TCRdb holds only in-frame clones, not every one. The sample lists 350,000 or so clones, over 75% occurring once. The TCR was taken from a woman in her thirties with COVID-19, enrolled during active disease. The chain recombines TRBV5-1 with TRBJ1-1; 9 bases map to TRBD1. The sequenced material came from peripheral blood. The CDR3 DNA is TGCGCCAGCAGCCCAGCCGGGACAGGGAGTACTGAAGCTTTCTTT. This sequence encodes CASSPAGTGSTEAFF.